Below, 30 T cell receptor beta chains from the same sample are listed, as sequenced in a study of blood T cells in healthy people across ages. With a J-beta primer mix and a sample-barcoded 5' primer, a second PCR ran roughly 7 to 11 cycles. TCRdb ran MiXCR on the 5' RACE reads and lists one entry per CDR3 protein. Here the sample spans roughly 700,000 distinct CDR3 sequences, over 45% being singletons. Input material: blood. These receptors were taken from an older woman in good health.

The chain couples TRBV12-3 or TRBV12-4 to TRBJ1-4; D call uncertain. The CDR3 runs to 15 residues. Between the trimmed V and J ends, which lost 6 bases and 3 bases, there was a span of 14 bases. CDR3 in DNA: TGTGCCAGCAGGGCCCGGGAATTTGCTAATGAAAAACTGTTTTTT. Its protein is CASRAREFANEKLFF.

This clonotype showed up many times. The chain is built from TRBV30 and TRBJ2-5, with D possibly being TRBD1 (5 bases). The germline CDR1 and CDR2 sequences are GTSNPN and SVGIG (reference sequence). The V and J ends lost 2 bases and 5 bases respectively, with 9 bases between them. There are 12 residues in the CDR3. The CDR3 coding sequence is TGTGCCTGGAGTTCCTCAGGGGAGACCCAGTACTTC. Its protein is CAWSSSGETQYF.

The chain links TRBV20-1 to TRBJ1-6; 11 positions agree with TRBD1. J lost 6 bases, V lost 2 bases, and 9 bases had no gene match. Germline V gene lookup returns CDR1 DFQATT and CDR2 SNEGSKA (reference sequence). The length of the CDR3 is 17 residues. The CDR3 DNA reads TGCAGTGCTAGACTCTCGGGACAGGGGGGTTTTAATTCACCCCTCCACTTT. This sequence encodes CSARLSGQGGFNSPLHF.

This clonotype was detected ten times or more. The chain links TRBV6-6 to TRBJ2-5, with 8 bases identical to TRBD2. The V and J ends lost 6 bases and 4 bases, in that order; junction bases with no gene match: 7. Germline V gene data show CDR1 as MNHNY and CDR2 as SVGAGI (reference sequence). The CDR3 runs to 14 residues. The DNA for the CDR3 is TGTGCCAGCAGACTGGGACTAGTTGGAGAGACCCAGTACTTC. Translation gives CASRLGLVGETQYF.

V and J are TRBV7-2 and TRBJ1-2; D is ambiguous. Per germline, CDR1 SGHTA and CDR2 FQGNSA. This CDR3 region has 14 residues. Trimming stripped 1 base from V and 5 bases from J, with 11 bases between. In nucleotides, the CDR3 is TGTGCCAGCAGCTTAGAAAACAGACGGTATGGCTACACCTTC. This encodes CASSLENRRYGYTF. Together with reference TRBV7-2 and TRBJ1-2, the CDR3 gives the full variable domain: GAGVSQSPSNKVTEKGKDVELRCDPISGHTALYWYRQSLGQGLEFLIYFQGNSAPDKSGLPSDRFSAERTGGSVSTLTIQRTQQEDSAVYLCASSLENRRYGYTFGSGTRLTVV.

This clonotype appeared a few times. J is TRBJ2-7 and V is TRBV24-1; either TRBD1 or TRBD2 may fit D (7 bases each). Trimming took 4 bases from V and 0 from J, leaving 12 bases between them. This CDR3 has 15 amino acids. The V gene's germline CDR1 is KGHDR and CDR2 SFDVKD. CDR3 sequence (DNA): TGTGCCACCAGTGAAAGCGGGGACAGCTCCTACGAGCAGTACTTC. It yields the protein CATSESGDSSYEQYF.

This clonotype was detected only once. The V gene is TRBV12-3 or TRBV12-4, the J gene TRBJ2-5; 8 bases are a match to TRBD2. There are 13 residues in the CDR3. V shed 6 bases and J 6 bases; nucleotides not matched to a gene: 6. The CDR3 coding sequence is TGTGCCAGCAGCCGTACTAGCGGACAGACCCAGTACTTC. This gives the protein CASSRTSGQTQYF.

The chain employs TRBV12-3 or TRBV12-4 and TRBJ2-1; 7 nucleotides agree with TRBD1. The CDR3 runs 15 residues. The V gene end was trimmed by 6 bases and the J gene end by 1 base; junction bases not matched to a gene: 6. The CDR3: CASSSGQNSYNEQFF. The CDR3 DNA sequence: TGTGCCAGCAGCTCGGGACAGAATTCCTACAATGAGCAGTTCTTC.

This clonotype occurred many times. This chain links TRBV18 with TRBJ2-6; 7 positions match TRBD1. Germline-derived CDR1 and CDR2 are KGHSH and LQKENI. The V segment lost 3 bases and the J segment 0 bases; nucleotides outside the gene matches: 8. This CDR3 is built from 18 residues. CDR3 sequence: CASSPSTGFGSGANVLTF. CDR3 DNA: TGTGCCAGCTCACCGTCGACAGGGTTCGGCTCTGGGGCCAACGTCCTGACTTTC.

The chain recombines TRBV29-1 with TRBJ2-5; 8 bases map to TRBD1. The CDR3 is 15 amino acids. Trimming took 3 bases from V and 4 from J; bases not matched to a gene: 10. Per germline, CDR1 SQVTM and CDR2 ANQGSEA. The CDR3, as DNA: TGCAGCGTTGAGTTACGACCAGGGGGCTTAGAGACCCAGTACTTC. Its protein is CSVELRPGGLETQYF.

A word on this clonotype: One end of the junction varies from germline; a read error may be responsible. V is TRBV18 and J is TRBJ2-7, with a weak D call TRBD1 (6 bases). CDR3 size: 14 residues. The V gene's germline CDR1 is KGHSH and CDR2 LQKENI. CDR3 sequence (DNA): TGTGCCAGCCCACCCGCAGGGGACCCCTACGAGCAGTACTTC. It yields the protein CASPPAGDPYEQYF.

The rearrangement joins TRBV18 to TRBJ2-7; 7 nucleotides agree with TRBD2. Germline lookup yields CDR1 KGHSH and CDR2 LQKENI. Trimming at V came to 2 bases and at J to 4 bases, leaving 8 bases not matched to a gene. This CDR3 contains 15 residues. CDR3 region: CASSPGGSNFYEQYF. The CDR3 nucleotides are TGTGCCAGCTCACCAGGCGGGAGTAACTTTTACGAGCAGTACTTC.

This clonotype showed up just a few times. V gene TRBV7-2 combines with J gene TRBJ2-1, with 9 nucleotides matching TRBD2. Germline-derived CDR1 and CDR2 are SGHTA and FQGNSA. V lost 2 bases, J lost 0 bases, and 5 bases stayed unmatched. This CDR3 region has 17 residues. CDR3 DNA sequence: TGTGCCAGCAGCTTATCGATTAGCGGGAGCTCCTACAATGAGCAGTTCTTC. Encoded protein: CASSLSISGSSYNEQFF.

The chain employs TRBV20-1 and TRBJ2-3; no clear D gene. V lost 6 bases and J 2 bases, leaving 12 bases between the germline ends. The CDR3 totals 13 residues. The germline CDR1 and CDR2 sequences are DFQATT and SNEGSKA (reference sequence). The chain's CDR3 is CSALPIATDTQYF. The CDR3 DNA sequence: TGCAGTGCCCTCCCGATTGCCACAGATACGCAGTATTTT.

About this clonotype: Relative to the germline gene, one junction end is altered; a read error may explain this. The rearrangement joins TRBV20-1 to TRBJ1-6; a possible D gene is TRBD1 (6 bases). This CDR3 is 13 amino acids long. Germline CDR1 DFQATT, CDR2 SNEGSKA (reference sequence). Written as DNA, the CDR3 is TGCAGTGCTAAGGTCACAGGGTTTTCATCCCTCCACTTT. This translates into CSAKVTGFSSLHF.

The table lists this clonotype with a few counts. The genes are TRBV7-3 and TRBJ1-6; no clear D gene. Germline V gene data show CDR1 as SGHTA and CDR2 as FQGTGA. This CDR3 has 13 residues. Trimming shortened V by 6 bases and J by 7 bases, and 10 bases separated the two germline ends. The CDR3 loop reads CASSVQSNSPLHF. The CDR3 DNA sequence: TGTGCCAGCAGTGTGCAGTCCAATTCACCCCTCCACTTT.

The V gene is TRBV3-1, the J gene TRBJ2-3; D possibly corresponds to TRBD2 (6 bases). This CDR3 is 16 amino acids long. CDR1 is LGHDT and CDR2 is YNNKEL in the germline V gene (reference sequence). Deletions cut 2 bases from V and 7 bases from J, with 19 bases between. The DNA for the CDR3 is TGTGCCAGCAGCCAATCCGGGACTGCAAACTGGTATACGCAGTATTTT. It translates to CASSQSGTANWYTQYF.

Turning to this clonotype: One end of the junction fails to match germline, which may point to a read error. The CDR3 is CSAESGSSHNEQFF. The CDR3 DNA is TGCAGTGCTGAGAGCGGGAGCTCCCACAATGAGCAGTTCTTC. The chain links TRBV20-1 to TRBJ2-1, with TRBD2 matching 8 bases. The CDR3 spans 14 residues. Germline V gene sequence: CDR1 DFQATT, CDR2 SNEGSKA (reference sequence).

This chain links TRBV10-3 with TRBJ1-1, with D unclear. The CDR3 spans 14 residues. Germline values: CDR1 ENHRY, CDR2 SYGVKD. V shed 4 bases and J shed 0 bases, with 9 bases lying between them. CDR3 DNA: TGTGCCATCAGTGGGGTTCACATGAACACTGAAGCTTTCTTT. It specifies CAISGVHMNTEAFF.

The chain links TRBV28 to TRBJ2-3; a weak D match, TRBD2 (5 bases). The length of the CDR3 is 13 residues. Trimming left V 5 bases short and J 4 bases short, with 10 bases between. In germline, CDR1 is MDHEN, CDR2 SYDVKM. The CDR3 region has the DNA TGTGCCAGCAGTCGCAGAGGGCCAGATACGCAGTATTTT. Translated: CASSRRGPDTQYF.

The gene calls are TRBV2 and TRBJ1-6; tentatively, D is TRBD1 (6 bases). The V end was cut by 4 bases, the J end by 9 bases, with 16 bases between. The CDR3 consists of 15 residues. Germline CDR1 reads SNHLY; CDR2 reads FYNNEI. The CDR3 region is CASSGDRKRSSPLHF. In nucleotides, the CDR3 is TGTGCCAGCAGTGGTGACAGGAAAAGGAGTTCACCCCTCCACTTT.

This clonotype was observed a few times. V and J are TRBV11-1 and TRBJ2-5, with D possibly being TRBD1 (6 bases). Looked up from germline, CDR1 is SGHAT and CDR2 is FQDESV (reference sequence). The CDR3 covers 14 residues. V gave up 1 base and J gave up 5 bases, with 11 bases separating them. CDR3 sequence: CASSLGPQGETQYF. The CDR3 nucleotides read TGTGCCAGCAGCTTAGGTCCCCAGGGGGAGACCCAGTACTTC.

The chain carries TRBV2 and TRBJ2-1; 10 nucleotides agree with TRBD2. This CDR3 region has 16 residues. Germline CDR1 and CDR2: SNHLY and FYNNEI. With V trimmed by 5 bases and J by 4 bases, 8 bases remained unmatched. CDR3 in DNA: TGTGCCAGCAGTACTTTTTGGACTAGCGGTTACAATGAGCAGTTCTTC. Residues: CASSTFWTSGYNEQFF. Together with reference TRBV2 and TRBJ2-1, the CDR3 gives the full variable domain: EPEVTQTPSHQVTQMGQEVILRCVPISNHLYFYWYRQILGQKVEFLVSFYNNEISEKSEIFDDQFSVERPDGSNFTLKIRSTKLEDSAMYFCASSTFWTSGYNEQFFGPGTRLTVL.

The genes are TRBV28 and TRBJ2-4; D gene unclear. The DNA end favors TRBJ2-7, so the J call may be wrong. CDR3 length: 13 residues. In germline, CDR1 is MDHEN, CDR2 SYDVKM. The DNA for the CDR3 is TGTGCCAGCAGGCCCGTCCTGCTTTACGAGCAGTACTTC. It is translated as CASRPVLLYEQYF.

The genes are TRBV20-1 and TRBJ2-7; D tentatively reads TRBD1 or TRBD2 (7 bases each). V was cut by 0 bases and J by 10 bases, with 25 bases left in between. This CDR3 comprises 16 residues. The V gene's germline CDR1 is DFQATT and CDR2 SNEGSKA (reference sequence). CDR3 nucleotides: TGCAGTGCTAGAGAGAGAGGTGGGAGGGCTTTAGGGGGCCAGTACTTC. Protein sequence: CSARERGGRALGGQYF.

The chain uses TRBV7-9 and TRBJ2-7; TRBD2 is a possible D gene (6 bases). Germline V lookup: CDR1 SEHNR, CDR2 FQNEAQ (reference sequence). Between the trimmed V and J ends, which lost 5 bases and 9 bases, there was a span of 11 bases. The CDR3 runs 11 residues. The CDR3 reads CASSPGEVQYF. DNA for the CDR3: TGTGCCAGCAGCCCGGGAGAGGTGCAGTACTTC.

As concerns this clonotype: This may arise from a read error, as a much more abundant clone is one base away. The chain combines TRBV29-1 with TRBJ2-5; D is ambiguous. Trimming cost V 5 bases and J 2 bases, with 6 bases left between them. CDR1 SQVTM and CDR2 ANQGSEA come from the germline V gene. The CDR3 totals 11 residues. The DNA of the CDR3 is TGCAGCGTTCACCGACAAGAGACCCAGTACTTC. Translation gives CSVHRQETQYF.

The chain joins TRBV7-2 to TRBJ2-1, with D tentatively TRBD1 or TRBD2 (5 bases each). Per the germline V gene, CDR1 is SGHTA and CDR2 is FQGNSA. Trimming pared 4 bases from V and 1 base from J, leaving 14 bases between. The CDR3 runs to 16 residues. This CDR3 is CASSSAGTPSYNEQFF. The CDR3 DNA follows: TGTGCCAGCAGCTCCGCTGGGACCCCTTCCTACAATGAGCAGTTCTTC.

J is TRBJ2-5 and V is TRBV4-1, with D uncertain. This CDR3 region has 13 residues. V was trimmed by 0 bases and J by 6 bases, leaving 8 bases between them. Per the germline V gene, CDR1 is MGHRA and CDR2 is YSYEKL. Here the CDR3 DNA reads TGCGCCAGCAGCCAAGATGCGGCACAGACCCAGTACTTC. It yields the protein CASSQDAAQTQYF.

The chain combines TRBV6-1 with TRBJ2-7; 11 bases agree with TRBD2. Germline loops: CDR1 MNHNS, CDR2 SASEGT. The CDR3 has 18 amino acids. V lost 5 bases and J lost 3; bases outside the gene matches: 15. CDR3 nucleotide sequence: TGTGCCAGCAGTCCCTTTAGGGCTAGCGGGAGGACCGGCTACGAGCAGTACTTC. As protein: CASSPFRASGRTGYEQYF.